The following is a T cell receptor beta chain sequence with its context. The antigen is undetermined. This CDR3 region has 15 residues. Germline-derived CDR1 and CDR2 are KGHSH and LQKENI. The V end lost 1 base, the J end lost 2 bases, and 10 bases lay between the germline ends. PCR amplification relied on 60 Vbeta primers (plus 13 Jbeta primers). In the original workflow: Later analysis identified roughly 82 million unique TCR beta chains, about 11 million shared. The repertoire was sequenced with immunoSEQ multiplex PCR; TCRdb's copy has only in-frame clones and lacks some. V and J calls plus clone size are reproduced from that table; the DNA served to infer D and trimming. The table lists roughly 88,000 clones. These data belong to a study of cytomegalovirus exposure and HLA in healthy donors. The study's findings and limits: An analysis done earlier found most TCR beta V segments productive about 90% or about 30% of the time.

The sample comprised PBMCs. The V and J genes are TRBV18 and TRBJ2-3; D uncertain. This sequence originates from a man aged 50 to 60 in good health and CMV-seropositive. The CDR3 region has the DNA TGTGCCAGCTCACCACTGGGCCCCTACACAGATACGCAGTATTTT. Protein product: CASSPLGPYTDTQYF. The complete variable domain, with remaining parts taken from reference TRBV18 and TRBJ2-3, reads NAGVMQNPRHLVRRRGQEARLRCSPMKGHSHVYWYRQLPEEGLKFMVYLQKENIIDESGMPKERFSAEFPKEGPSILRIQQVVRGDSAAYFCASSPLGPYTDTQYFGPGTRLTVL.